This T cell receptor beta chain originates from a study of tumor-infiltrating lymphocytes in primary liver carcinoma. About the study: Recorded tumor stage was T1-T3 N0M0, with diameters of 4.2 to 10 cm. Samples yielded about 3.65 to 8 million productive TCRbeta reads, similar across tissue types.

TCR beta cDNA was prepared out of about 510 ng total RNA by means of a constant-region primer. What produced the TCR beta libraries was three nested multiplex PCR rounds using slightly modified ARM-PCR. The first two PCR rounds, around 10 cycles each, used TRBV1-TRBV30 forward primers and a C-beta reverse primer. Each CDR3 protein is one row after TCRdb ran MiXCR on the multiplex PCR reads. Of fewer than 400,000 distinct CDR3 sequences listed, 65% were seen once; the top ten hold about 9.4%. In addition to blood RNA drawn from unsorted whole blood, germline DNA was extracted. The CDR3 spans 13 residues. CDR1 and CDR2 (germline): MNHNS, SASEGT. V shed 2 bases and J shed 4 bases, with 9 bases lying between them. General observations from the study: Tumor-adjacent and tumor-blood pairs shared less of their repertoires than tumor region pairs shared. Top-250-clone fractions were significantly higher in tumors than in blood (p = 0.039).

This clonotype was counted ten times or more. What it recognizes is unknown. The chain joins TRBV6-1 to TRBJ2-7, with D unclear. The sequenced material came from peripheral blood. This receptor was taken from a man between 40 and 49 years old with primary liver carcinoma and hepatitis B virus infection. CDR3 loop: CASSESGRYEQYF. CDR3 in DNA: TGTGCCAGCAGTGAATCTGGACGGTACGAGCAGTACTTC.